This TCR beta chain was sequenced for a study of blood T cell repertoires in COVID-19. Study in general: Donors in the United States, Italy and Spain gave samples during acute or convalescent COVID-19. The analysed material was cDNA or gDNA that came from T cells, B-cell-depleted T cells, or PBMCs.

How the authors handled the data: Using reference gene primer amplification, nucleated cell counts were estimated. Profiled with immunoSEQ multiplex PCR; TCRdb holds only in-frame clones, not every one. V, J and clone size were drawn from that table, and D and trimming were deduced from the DNA. The sample shows some 190,000 clones, roughly nine tenths of them seen only once. With V trimmed by 5 bases and J by 6 bases, 3 bases remained unmatched. There are 14 residues in the CDR3. CDR1 and CDR2 from the germline V gene are LNHDA and SQIVND (reference sequence). This receptor was identified in a man younger than 45 with acute or convalescent COVID-19. The chain couples TRBV19 to TRBJ1-6; 8 bases agree with TRBD1. The sequenced sample consisted of peripheral blood. CDR3 region: CASSRDRTNSPLHF. CDR3 nucleotides: TGTGCCAGTAGTCGGGACAGGACTAATTCACCCCTCCACTTT. The variable domain in full, completed from reference TRBV19 and TRBJ1-6, reads DGGITQSPKYLFRKEGQNVTLSCEQNLNHDAMYWYRQDPGQGLRLIYYSQIVNDFQKGDIAEGYSVSREKKESFPLTVTSAQKNPTAFYLCASSRDRTNSPLHFGNGTRLTVT.